Below are 8 T cell receptor beta chains sequenced from a single sample in a study of T cells in Graves' hyperthyroidism and ophthalmopathy (dated by TCRdb to the late 2010s). Libraries were constructed by multiplex PCR. Sequencing was performed on an Illumina HiSeq 2000. Amplification of TCR beta CDR3 regions was carried out from RNA transcripts. The first round of RT-PCR for the TCR CDR3 was performed with the HTBI primer set and the Qiagen OneStep RT-PCR kit. In-frame beta chains were kept once TCRdb had trimmed the public reads at Q25 with fastp and called clones with MiXCR. Rows merge per CDR3 protein into single entries with the most common DNA and genes. For this sample there are roughly 380,000 distinct CDR3 sequences; around 13% appear just once. The ten largest clones add up to roughly 9.6% of the sample. The sequencing sample was made of blood. These receptors all come from an older woman with Graves' hyperthyroidism.

This chain joins TRBV27 and TRBJ2-1, with D tentatively TRBD1 (6 bases). The V and J ends lost 5 bases and 10 bases respectively, with 12 bases between them. The germline V gene has CDR1 MNHEY and CDR2 SMNVEV (reference sequence). The CDR3 totals 12 residues. For the CDR3, the DNA is TGTGCCAGCAGTCTCCTCACAGGGGAGCAGTTCTTC. It specifies CASSLLTGEQFF.

The chain carries TRBV19 and TRBJ1-2, with D possibly being TRBD1 (5 bases). The V end was cut by 6 bases, the J end by 1 base, with 15 bases between. In germline, CDR1 is LNHDA, CDR2 SQIVND (reference sequence). The CDR3 totals 15 residues. CDR3 protein: CASSIQNQGNYGYTF. The CDR3 DNA follows: TGTGCCAGTAGCATCCAAAATCAGGGTAACTATGGCTACACCTTC.

This sequence joins TRBV10-3 and TRBJ2-7; the D is unclear. Trimming stripped 10 bases from V and 2 bases from J, with 12 bases between. CDR3 length: 12 residues. Germline V gene data show CDR1 as ENHRY and CDR2 as SYGVKD. The CDR3 DNA sequence: TGTGCCACCAAGTCCGGAGCCTACGAGCAGTACTTC. As protein: CATKSGAYEQYF.

This clonotype was seen a handful of times. V and J are TRBV12-3 or TRBV12-4 and TRBJ2-3; no clear D gene. Trimming cost V 6 bases and J 4 bases, with 8 bases left between them. This CDR3 is built from 12 residues. The CDR3 coding sequence is TGTGCCAGCAGGACATCTTCAGATACGCAGTATTTT. This translates into CASRTSSDTQYF.

Only a few counts were recorded for this clonotype. The chain carries TRBV9 and TRBJ2-7; D gene unclear. Germline-derived CDR1 and CDR2 are SGDLS and YYNGEE. The V end was cut by 0 bases, the J end by 0 bases, with 7 bases between. This CDR3 region has 14 residues. CDR3 nucleotides: TGTGCCAGCAGCGTAGCTCTAACCTCCTACGAGCAGTACTTC. Amino acids: CASSVALTSYEQYF.

This clonotype was seen many times. The chain is built from TRBV29-1 and TRBJ2-1; 8 nucleotides agree with TRBD2. CDR1 and CDR2 (germline): SQVTM, ANQGSEA. This CDR3 has 15 amino acids. Trimming cost V 1 base and J 4 bases; bases outside gene matches: 6. CDR3 DNA sequence: TGCAGCGTTGAAGGGTTAGCGGGATCTTACAATGAGCAGTTCTTC. Translated: CSVEGLAGSYNEQFF.

This clonotype has ten or more counts. The chain uses TRBV2 and TRBJ1-6; D may be TRBD1 (6 bases). V was cut by 5 bases and J by 7 bases, with 15 bases left in between. Looked up from germline, CDR1 is SNHLY and CDR2 is FYNNEI. The CDR3 runs to 15 residues. CDR3 amino acids: CASSSGGGGNSPLHF. The CDR3 nucleotides are TGTGCCAGCAGTTCGGGCGGGGGGGGCAATTCACCCCTCCACTTT.

To note about this clonotype: Just one base apart from a much larger clone, this may be a read error. Since no conserved phenylalanine or tryptophan closes the CDR3, a read error is the likely cause. The chain has TRBV20-1 and TRBJ2-3, with D tentatively TRBD2 (6 bases). Germline CDR1 and CDR2: DFQATT and SNEGSKA (reference sequence). The CDR3 totals 15 residues. Trimming removed 5 bases from V and 0 bases from J, with 15 bases in between. CDR3 region: CSAGPSSASTDTQYL. In DNA, the CDR3 is TGCAGTGCTGGCCCGTCTAGCGCTAGCACAGATACGCAGTATCTT.